The T cell receptor beta chain under discussion was sequenced for a study of cytomegalovirus exposure and HLA in healthy donors (dated by TCRdb to between 2016 and 2019). As for the study more broadly: According to an earlier analysis of 450 to 650 of the donors, roughly 180 million T cells yielded some 110 million unique TCR beta sequences and approximately 280 Gb of sequence data. HLA typing covered class I and class II loci at four-digit resolution. A later genetic analysis used genome-wide SNP genotypes for about 65% of the 666 donors, treating that subset as a discovery cohort. The aim of the study was to test whether cataloging public T cell receptors could identify signatures of past pathogen exposure. Among the roughly 390 genotyped donors, around 79% belonged to the genetic ancestry cluster associated with self-reported Caucasian donors. Roughly 300 gigabases of sequencing data and tens of millions of unique TCR sequences were included in an early release covering roughly 700 HLA-typed donors. Across some 400 genotyped donors of the cohort, an average of roughly 230,000 unique TCR beta nucleotide sequences per donor were sequenced, and roughly a sixth of those sequences were non-productive. A separate validation cohort of roughly 120 different subjects was used in addition to the roughly 620-subject first cohort. The later analysis used no new phenotypic data to find candidate immune exposures, relying instead on TCR beta sequences and their occurrence across donors. Every discovery cohort repertoire had been produced on one sequencing platform. The number of donors typed differed by locus, with about 629-640 for A, B, C, DRB1 and DQB1, 522 for DQA1, 600 to 610 for DPA1, and some 440 for DPB1. In an earlier analysis of a few hundred of the donors, high-throughput TCR beta sequencing was used to judge whether each TCR beta V gene segment behaved as functional or pseudogenic. Roughly 5 DR-DQ haplotypes were treated as single units for association and clustering because of strong linkage in the cohort. High-throughput TCR immunosequencing, statistical association of individual TCRs with disease status, and machine learning were combined to predict cytomegalovirus infection status. In a later analysis, previously published TCR beta repertoires from several hundred donors were re-analyzed and high-resolution HLA genotyping was added so that TCR occurrence patterns could be studied. Alongside the repertoire data, information on donor age, sex, ethnicity and CMV serostatus was compiled. Using immunosequencing, the study profiled T cell repertoires from about 650 subjects and related those repertoires to cytomegalovirus serostatus.

CDR1 is given as SGHAT and CDR2 as FQNNGV, both from the germline V gene. V and J are truncated by 4 bases and 5 bases respectively, leaving an intervening sequence of 9 bases. There are 12 amino acids in the CDR3, from cysteine to phenylalanine inclusive. CDR3 DNA only is kept here, 36 bases in frame from base 1. The cohort was made up of around 720 healthy bone marrow donors. At the time of sampling, all cohort members were nominally healthy, though unrecorded immune exposures were likely present. The donor was CMV seronegative and was included in the group of about 350 seronegative cohort members. A peripheral blood sample was provided by each donor, and peripheral blood mononuclear cells were used for TCR beta sequencing. The Qiagen DNeasy Blood Extraction Kit was used to extract genomic DNA from the blood cell samples. General findings and caveats noted by the study authors: According to a later genetic analysis, donors in an Asian-associated ancestry cluster had fewer N-insertions in productive TCRs than the approximately 710-donor mean. The sequencing pipeline was judged likely to have produced a cluster of highly shared sequence variants as a technical artifact. In an earlier analysis of some 500 of the donors, most TCR beta V segments were observed in productive rearrangements about 87% or about 30% of the time, broadly matching IMGT annotations. According to a later analysis, TCR association rates differed among HLA loci, with DRB1 alleles showing the most associated TCRs and HLA-C alleles showing the fewest. For the cohort, immune exposure information was limited to CMV serostatus. It was suggested by the authors that the approach could potentially be generalized to other disease states and immunological phenotypes. A later analysis reported that several top co-occurrence clusters appeared linked to parvovirus B19, influenza, CMV and Epstein-Barr virus. Cytomegalovirus status was reported to be diagnosed by the classifier with high specificity and sensitivity in both the original and validation cohorts. Correlated functional status among segregating V segments might be attributable to linkage disequilibrium, but an unknown experimental factor could not be ruled out. The 87-base-pair reads could not distinguish some IMGT-functional V segments, including TRBV6-2 and TRBV6-3, so those segments were excluded. Some 16 rarely observed V segments, including chromosome 9 orphons, were excluded from the earlier analysis of about 610 of the donors because counts were too low. A further reported finding was that TCR beta sequences accurately predicted the HLA-A and HLA-B alleles for most subjects in the first cohort. In a later analysis, most CMV-associated TCR beta chains were found to appear HLA-restricted, with HLA associations seemingly driven largely by CMV exposure. The cohort was sequenced for TCR beta chains only, and without alpha or paired-chain data the features that could be detected were limited. Specific HLA alleles were associated with roughly 17,000 TCR beta sequences at a false discovery rate of 0.05 in a later analysis. The study listed 164 TCR beta chains as associated with cytomegalovirus. Because HLA typing was unavailable for some donors at each locus, only the typed subset was used in association tests. In a later analysis, HLA-associated TCR beta chains showed more clonal expansion and lower generation probabilities than non-associated chains that were equally common. In a later genetic analysis, a missense DCLRE1C variant was associated with V-gene and J-gene trimming of TCR beta chains, and the association was replicated in an independent cohort. In vitro tests confirmed that a few of the cytomegalovirus-associated TCR beta chains recognize cytomegalovirus antigens. When HLA alleles, especially DR and DQ, strongly co-occurred, TCR associations were difficult to assign to individual alleles. Across donors, most TCR sequences were observed very rarely, whereas some public TCRs were present in many individuals. Roughly uniform sequencing depth across donors was assumed in presence/absence analyses, although this assumption may not hold.

Regarding this clone: Its antigen is currently not known. No per-base quality is available; no much larger clone lies one base away.

Library preparation used the immunoSEQ multiplex PCR assay. For the multiplex PCR, a mixture combining 60 forward primers for TCR Vbeta segments and 13 reverse primers for TCR Jbeta segments was used. The CDR3 region of rearranged TCR beta genes was amplified from genomic DNA by a multiplex PCR assay. The amplified TCR beta libraries were sequenced on the Illumina HiSeq System as 87-base-pair reads. From the authors' description of their analysis: In a later analysis, 80 million or so unique TCR beta chains were counted across the approximately 670 repertoires, and roughly 10 million of these chains were shared by at least two donors. Raw reads were error-corrected and collapsed into unique sequences with a nearest-neighbor algorithm that merged closely related sequences to remove PCR and sequencing errors. V, D and J gene segments were assigned by aligning CDR3 sequences to IMGT reference sequences. For a sequence to be retained, a match of at least six nucleotides was required to both a V gene segment and a J gene segment. Rearrangements were called productive when the CDR3 lacked stop codons and stayed in frame with V and J; all others were non-productive. Following IMGT convention, CDR3 was defined as the stretch from the second conserved V-encoded cysteine up to the conserved J-encoded phenylalanine. The earlier analysis of about 530 of the donors excluded any sequence lacking an unambiguous match to a single V gene segment. In an earlier analysis of a few hundred of the donors, a V segment was called functional when productive rearrangements were above 56.7%, and segregating when the standard deviation between donors exceeded 5%. A statistical classification framework was developed to diagnose cytomegalovirus status using the catalog of TCR beta chain sequences. A later analysis assigned V and J genes by comparing TCR nucleotide sequences with IMGT/GENE-DB human TR gene sequences. The TCRdist pipeline was used in a later analysis to assign CDR3 sequences and most-parsimonious VDJ recombination scenarios. In a later analysis, each TCR beta chain was defined by its CDR3 amino acid sequence together with its V-gene family, and reads lacking a unique V-gene family were excluded. In a later analysis, fewer than 600 highly shared, low-generation-probability nucleotide sequences were removed to address suspected cross-contamination and a sequencing artifact. In a later analysis, a clonal expansion index for each public chain was calculated from normalized within-repertoire ranks of inferred template counts. In a later analysis, generation probabilities were computed using a VDJ recombination model fitted to out-of-frame rearrangements, and the results were checked against IGoR. Hypergeometric tests were used in a later analysis to score TCR-TCR, TCR-HLA and TCR-CMV co-occurrence, with a repertoire-size bias correction applied to the TCR pairs. To estimate false discovery rates, a later analysis permuted the HLA or CMV assignments 20 times. In a later analysis, co-occurring TCRs were grouped using DBSCAN, and TCRdist sequence similarity was added for clustering within HLA-allele-positive subsets. Repertoires with fewer than 30,000 or more than 120,000 public chains were left out of co-occurrence clustering, as were roughly five repertoires with anomalous nucleotide sharing. This immuneACCESS table, as held by TCRdb, lists in-frame sequences with V and J called but not all clones. Of the missing ones, under half trace to an unresolved V gene in checked studies; the others have no known cause. V and J calls and clone size come straight from that table; D and trimming were deduced from the DNA. This sample is represented by about 150,000 clones; 74% of them were singletons. The ten biggest clones cover approximately 2.1% of the sample.

The chain is assembled from TRBV11-2 and TRBJ2-7, with an unclear D gene assignment. The sequenced material came from PBMCs. The sequence came from a man aged 30 to 45 in good health and CMV-seronegative. The base sequence is TGTGCCAGCAGCTCCACGGTGGACGAGCAGTACTTC. Protein translation: CASSSTVDEQYF.